Shown below are 5 T cell receptor beta chains from a single sample sequenced in a study of T cells in Graves' hyperthyroidism and ophthalmopathy (dated by TCRdb to about 2019). The library relied on multiplex PCR. Sequenced on an Illumina HiSeq 2000. TCR beta CDR3 regions were amplified from RNA transcripts. A first-round RT-PCR of the TCR CDR3 used the HTBI primer set with the Qiagen OneStep RT-PCR kit. Clones were called with MiXCR by TCRdb after fastp trimmed the public reads at Q25, and only in-frame beta chains were retained. Records with the same CDR3 protein are collapsed into one entry carrying the most frequent genes and DNA. The sample profile shows about 640,000 distinct CDR3 sequences; less than 25% of them were found once. The ten largest account for about 35% of the sample. Sequencing used blood. These receptors were collected from a man aged 30-40 years with Graves' ophthalmopathy.

The chain links TRBV28 to TRBJ2-3; D remains unclear. The CDR3 is 15 amino acids. Between the trimmed V and J ends, which lost 4 bases and 0 bases, there was a span of 11 bases. Looked up from germline, CDR1 is MDHEN and CDR2 is SYDVKM. In DNA, the CDR3 is TGTGCCAGCAGTTCCTTAAAGACTAGCACAGATACGCAGTATTTT. Its translation: CASSSLKTSTDTQYF.

This clonotype was observed a single time. The rearrangement joins TRBV7-2 to TRBJ2-6; D ambiguous. CDR1 SGHTA and CDR2 FQGNSA come from the germline V gene. Trimming removed 2 bases at V and 2 bases at J, with 13 bases between. The CDR3 has 17 amino acids. This chain's CDR3 is CASSLRGTAAGANVLTF. The CDR3 DNA reads as TGTGCCAGCAGCTTACGAGGAACGGCAGCTGGGGCCAACGTCCTGACTTTC.

This clonotype appeared many times. The chain uses TRBV18 and TRBJ2-5, with 7 bases fitting TRBD1. This CDR3 comprises 14 residues. Germline assignment: CDR1 KGHSH and CDR2 LQKENI. Trimming took 3 bases from V and 4 from J; bases not matched to a gene: 5. CDR3 amino acids: CASSPVTGPETQYF. The CDR3 nucleotides are TGTGCCAGCTCACCCGTGACAGGGCCAGAGACCCAGTACTTC.

In its sample, this clonotype was seen many times. J is TRBJ1-2 and V is TRBV28; D gene ambiguous. The V end lost 3 bases, the J end lost 5 bases, and 7 bases lay between the germline ends. CDR1 is MDHEN, CDR2 SYDVKM, per germline. This CDR3 comprises 12 residues. The CDR3 spells CASSFGPYGYTF. CDR3 bases: TGTGCCAGCAGTTTCGGGCCTTATGGCTACACCTTC.

The chain combines TRBV27 with TRBJ1-1; D is unclear. V was trimmed by 6 bases and J by 1 base, leaving 9 bases between them. Germline V gene lookup returns CDR1 MNHEY and CDR2 SMNVEV (reference sequence). The CDR3 consists of 13 residues. The CDR3 reads CASSRLANTEAFF. The CDR3 bases are TGTGCCAGCAGCCGACTCGCGAACACTGAAGCTTTCTTT.